This entry lists 2 T cell receptor beta chains sequenced from one sample in a study of T cell changes during pregnancy in multiple sclerosis. Assay used: immunoSEQ multiplex PCR; TCRdb lists only in-frame clones, some missing. The sample carries about 57,000 clones, approximately 89% recorded once. The sequences come from peripheral blood, collected after pregnancy. These receptors were taken from a female donor in good health, enrolled as a control in a pregnancy study.

This rearrangement joins TRBV9 to TRBJ1-2; no definite D call. From germline, CDR1 is SGDLS and CDR2 YYNGEE. V was shortened by 4 bases and J by 7 bases, with 8 bases between the two germline ends. The CDR3 has 11 residues. CDR3 sequence (DNA): TGTGCCAGCAGCCCTGGGCGTGGCTACACCTTC. This sequence encodes CASSPGRGYTF.

J is TRBJ1-1 and V is TRBV9; TRBD1 is a possible D gene (6 bases). V was trimmed by 4 bases and J by 4 bases, leaving 14 bases between them. This CDR3 has 14 amino acids. Germline CDR1 and CDR2: SGDLS and YYNGEE. CDR3 region: CASSTRVRGTEAFF. The CDR3 DNA sequence: TGTGCCAGCAGCACCCGCGTCAGGGGCACTGAAGCTTTCTTT. Full variable domain (missing parts from reference TRBV9 and TRBJ1-1): DSGVTQTPKHLITATGQRVTLRCSPRSGDLSVYWYQQSLDQGLQFLIQYYNGEERAKGNILERFSAQQFPDLHSELNLSSLELGDSALYFCASSTRVRGTEAFFGQGTRLTVV.